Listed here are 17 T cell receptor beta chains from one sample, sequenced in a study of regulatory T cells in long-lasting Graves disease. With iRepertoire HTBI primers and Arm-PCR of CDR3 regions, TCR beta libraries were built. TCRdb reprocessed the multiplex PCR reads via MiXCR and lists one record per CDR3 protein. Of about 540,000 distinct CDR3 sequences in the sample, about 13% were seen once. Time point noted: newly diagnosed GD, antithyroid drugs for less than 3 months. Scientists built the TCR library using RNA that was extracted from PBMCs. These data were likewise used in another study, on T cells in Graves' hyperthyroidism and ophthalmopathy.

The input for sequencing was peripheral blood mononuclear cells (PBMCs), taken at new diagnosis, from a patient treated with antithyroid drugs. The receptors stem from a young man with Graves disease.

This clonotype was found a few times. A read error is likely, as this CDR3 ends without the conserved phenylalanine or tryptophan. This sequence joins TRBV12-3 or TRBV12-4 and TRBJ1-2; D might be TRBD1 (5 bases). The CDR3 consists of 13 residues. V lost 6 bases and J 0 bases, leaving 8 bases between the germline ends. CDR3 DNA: TGTGCCAGCAGCCCGACAGCTAACTATGGCTACACCTCC. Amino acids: CASSPTANYGYTS.

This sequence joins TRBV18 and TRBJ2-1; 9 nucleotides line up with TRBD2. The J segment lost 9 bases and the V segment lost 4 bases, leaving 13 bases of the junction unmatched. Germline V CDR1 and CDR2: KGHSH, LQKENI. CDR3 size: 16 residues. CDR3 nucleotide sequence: TGTGCCAGCTCACGTCTGCTAGCGGGACATTGGGGTGAGCAGTTCTTC. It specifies CASSRLLAGHWGEQFF.

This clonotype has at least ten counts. CDR3 loop: CASTQTSGRSPTYNEQFF. The CDR3 DNA reads TGTGCCAGCACCCAGACTAGCGGGAGGTCCCCTACCTACAATGAGCAGTTCTTC. This sequence joins TRBV7-9 and TRBJ2-1; TRBD2 aligns across 13 bases. Per germline, CDR1 SEHNR and CDR2 FQNEAQ (reference sequence). Losses at the gene ends were 7 bases for V and 2 bases for J; bases not matched to a gene: 11. CDR3 size: 18 residues.

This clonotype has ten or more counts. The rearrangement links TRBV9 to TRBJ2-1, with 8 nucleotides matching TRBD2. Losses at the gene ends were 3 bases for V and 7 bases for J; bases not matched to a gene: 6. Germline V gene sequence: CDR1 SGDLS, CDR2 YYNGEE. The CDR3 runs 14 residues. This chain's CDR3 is CASSDQLAVNEQFF. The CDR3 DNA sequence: TGTGCCAGCAGCGACCAACTAGCGGTAAATGAGCAGTTCTTC.

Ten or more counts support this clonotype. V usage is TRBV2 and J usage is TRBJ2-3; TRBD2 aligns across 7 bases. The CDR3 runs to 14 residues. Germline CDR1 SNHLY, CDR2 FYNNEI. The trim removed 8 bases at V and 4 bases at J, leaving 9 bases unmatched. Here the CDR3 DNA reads TGTGCCAGCGGACGCGGGAGTGCCGCAGATACGCAGTATTTT. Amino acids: CASGRGSAADTQYF.

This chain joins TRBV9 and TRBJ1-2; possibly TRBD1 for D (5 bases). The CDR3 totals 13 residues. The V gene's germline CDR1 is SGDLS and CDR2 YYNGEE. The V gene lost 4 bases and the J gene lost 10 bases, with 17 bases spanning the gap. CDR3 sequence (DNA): TGTGCCAGCAGCACCCGACTAGGGGAAATCTACACCTTC. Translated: CASSTRLGEIYTF.

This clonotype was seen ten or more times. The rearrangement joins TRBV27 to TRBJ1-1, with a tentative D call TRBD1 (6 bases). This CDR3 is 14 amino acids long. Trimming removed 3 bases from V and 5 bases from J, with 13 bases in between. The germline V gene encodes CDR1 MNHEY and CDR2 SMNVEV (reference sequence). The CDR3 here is CASSFVDRRTEAFF. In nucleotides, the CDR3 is TGTGCCAGCAGTTTCGTGGACAGAAGAACTGAAGCTTTCTTT.

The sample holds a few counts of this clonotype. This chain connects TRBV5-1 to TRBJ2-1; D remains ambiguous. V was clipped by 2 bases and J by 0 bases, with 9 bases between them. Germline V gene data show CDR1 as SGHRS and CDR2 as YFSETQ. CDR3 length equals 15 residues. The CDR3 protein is CASSFVTGSYNEQFF. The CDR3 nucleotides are TGCGCCAGCAGCTTCGTCACGGGCTCCTACAATGAGCAGTTCTTC.

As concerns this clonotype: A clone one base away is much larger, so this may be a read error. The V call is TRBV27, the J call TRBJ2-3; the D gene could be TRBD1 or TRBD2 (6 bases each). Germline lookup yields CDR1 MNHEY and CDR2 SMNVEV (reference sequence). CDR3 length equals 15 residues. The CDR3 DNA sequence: TGTGCCAGCAGTTTATGGGGGAGGAGGACAGATACGCGGTATTTT. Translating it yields CASSLWGRRTDTRYF.

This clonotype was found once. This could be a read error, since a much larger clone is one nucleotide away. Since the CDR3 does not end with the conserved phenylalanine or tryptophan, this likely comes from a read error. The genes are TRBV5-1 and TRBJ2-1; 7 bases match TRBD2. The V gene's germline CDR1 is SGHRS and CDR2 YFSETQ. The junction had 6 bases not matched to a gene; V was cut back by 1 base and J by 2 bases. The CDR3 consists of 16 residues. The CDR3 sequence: CASSLRGGPTYNEQFI. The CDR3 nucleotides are TGCGCCAGCAGCTTGAGGGGAGGGCCGACCTACAATGAGCAGTTCATC.

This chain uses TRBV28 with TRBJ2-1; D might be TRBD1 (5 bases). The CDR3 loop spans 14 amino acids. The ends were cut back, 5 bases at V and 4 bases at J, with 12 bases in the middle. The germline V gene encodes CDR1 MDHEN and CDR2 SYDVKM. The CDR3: CASSSPAGYNEQFF. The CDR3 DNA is TGTGCCAGCAGTAGTCCGGCAGGGTACAATGAGCAGTTCTTC. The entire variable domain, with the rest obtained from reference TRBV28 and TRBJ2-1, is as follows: DVKVTQSSRYLVKRTGEKVFLECVQDMDHENMFWYRQDPGLGLRLIYFSYDVKMKEKGDIPEGYSVSREKKERFSLILESASTNQTSMYLCASSSPAGYNEQFFGPGTRLTVL.

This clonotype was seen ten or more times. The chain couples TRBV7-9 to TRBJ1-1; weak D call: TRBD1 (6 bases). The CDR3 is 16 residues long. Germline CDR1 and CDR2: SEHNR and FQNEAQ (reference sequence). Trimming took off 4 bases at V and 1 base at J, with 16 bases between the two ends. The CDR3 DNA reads TGTGCCAGCAGCTCTGGGGGCTCCTTACCGAACACTGAAGCTTTCTTT. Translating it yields CASSSGGSLPNTEAFF.

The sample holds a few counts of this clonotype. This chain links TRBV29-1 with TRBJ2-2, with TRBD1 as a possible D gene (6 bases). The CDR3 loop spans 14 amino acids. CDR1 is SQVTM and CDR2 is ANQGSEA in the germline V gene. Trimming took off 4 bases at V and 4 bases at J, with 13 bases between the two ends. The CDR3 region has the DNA TGCAGCGTTGTCAGGGGCTCGAGCACCGGGGAGCTGTTTTTT. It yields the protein CSVVRGSSTGELFF.

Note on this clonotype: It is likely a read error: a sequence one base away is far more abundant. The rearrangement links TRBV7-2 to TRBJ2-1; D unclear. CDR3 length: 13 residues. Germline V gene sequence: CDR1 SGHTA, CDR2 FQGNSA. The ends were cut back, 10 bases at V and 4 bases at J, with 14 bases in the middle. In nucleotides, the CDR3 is TGTGCCAACAGTCCCAGATTATACAATGAGCAGTTCTTC. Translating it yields CANSPRLYNEQFF. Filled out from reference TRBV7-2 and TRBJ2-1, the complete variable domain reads GAGVSQSPSNKVTEKGKDVELRCDPISGHTALYWYRQSLGQGLEFLIYFQGNSAPDKSGLPSDRFSAERTGGSVSTLTIQRTQQEDSAVYLCANSPRLYNEQFFGPGTRLTVL.

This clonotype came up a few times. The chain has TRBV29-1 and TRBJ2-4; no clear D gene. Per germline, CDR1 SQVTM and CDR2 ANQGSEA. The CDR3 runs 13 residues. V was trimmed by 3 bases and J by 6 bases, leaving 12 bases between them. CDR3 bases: TGCAGCGTTGACCTCCTATTAGGAAACATTCAGTACTTC. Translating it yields CSVDLLLGNIQYF.

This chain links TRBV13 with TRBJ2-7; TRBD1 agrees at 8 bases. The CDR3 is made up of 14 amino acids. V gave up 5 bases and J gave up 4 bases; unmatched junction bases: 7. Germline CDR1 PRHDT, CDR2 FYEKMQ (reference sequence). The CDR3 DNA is TGTGCCAGCAGCATTAGGGACAGGCCGTACGAGCAGTACTTC. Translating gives CASSIRDRPYEQYF.

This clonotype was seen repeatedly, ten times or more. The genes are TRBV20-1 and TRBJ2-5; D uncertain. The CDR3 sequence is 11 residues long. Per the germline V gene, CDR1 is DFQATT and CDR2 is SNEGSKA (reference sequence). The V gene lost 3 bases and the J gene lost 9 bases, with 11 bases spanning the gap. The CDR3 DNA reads TGCAGTGCTAGGCGAAATCAGGCCCAGTACTTC. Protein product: CSARRNQAQYF.